These T cell receptor beta chains were read from a single sample in a study of identical twins. One entry per CDR3 protein, called by TCRdb with MiXCR from the 5' RACE reads. The sample lists approximately 500,000 distinct CDR3 sequences, roughly 26% occurring once. Another study also made use of these data, one on T cells expressing NK-cell markers.

Sequencing used CD4+ T cells sorted from blood. These TCRs come from a woman aged 18-35 years in good health. Both conserved end residues are part of each CDR3. A D gene is named only where the DNA matches it firmly. The size field is filled for only some rows; it gives once, few, many or a size class.

size	V	D	J	DNA	CDR3
.	TRBV2	.	TRBJ2-2	TGTGCCAGCAGTGATAACAGCAGGAACACCGGGGAGCTGTTTTTT	CASSDNSRNTGELFF
few	TRBV20-1	.	TRBJ2-1	TGCAGTGCTAGAAATGTAGAGCAGTTCTTC	CSARNVEQFF
.	TRBV7-2	.	TRBJ2-5	TGTGCCAGCAGCTTAAGTAGTAGGCGAGAGACCCAGTACTTC	CASSLSSRRETQYF
.	TRBV23-1	TRBD1	TRBJ1-5	TGCGCCAGCAGTCAAGGGGGACAGGGCACGAATCAGCCCCAGCATTTT	CASSQGGQGTNQPQHF
few	TRBV2	.	TRBJ2-7	TGTGCCAGCAGGGAGGACGGTACCTACGAGCAGTACTTC	CASREDGTYEQYF
many	TRBV9	.	TRBJ2-6	TGTGCCAGCAGCGTAGCTTCGGGCCACGCATCTGGGGCCAACGTCCTGACTTTC	CASSVASGHASGANVLTF
.	TRBV5-1	.	TRBJ1-1	TGCGCCAGCCGACGGTTCGAAGAAGCTTTCTTT	CASRRFEEAFF
few	TRBV12-3/TRBV12-4	.	TRBJ1-2	TGTGCCAGCAGTGGGGACGGGCAACGGGGCTACACCTTC	CASSGDGQRGYTF
many	TRBV5-1	.	TRBJ1-2	TGCGCCAGCAGCTTGCAGGAGGGGCATGGCTACACCTTC	CASSLQEGHGYTF
few	TRBV3-1	TRBD2	TRBJ2-1	TGTGCCAGCAGCCAAGATAGGAGGACTAGCGGGTACAATGAGCAGTTCTTC	CASSQDRRTSGYNEQFF
few	TRBV12-3/TRBV12-4	.	TRBJ2-3	TGTGCCAGCAGTTTAGTTACTGCAGATACGCAGTATTTT	CASSLVTADTQYF